This is a list of T cell receptor beta chains from one sample in a study of shared clonotypes between healthy human individuals. Sequencing was performed with immunoSEQ multiplex PCR; in TCRdb, only in-frame clones are kept and a portion is missing. The sample carries some 1.5 million clones, roughly 98% recorded once. Input material: naive CD4+ T cells sorted from blood. The receptor set was obtained from a man aged 25 to 45 in good health. Each CDR3 is given with its conserved first and last residue. A D gene is named only where the DNA matches it firmly.

TRBV7-6	TRBD2	TRBJ2-5	CASSLRLAGGEETQYF
TRBV19	.	TRBJ2-2	CASSMGKGSNTGELFF
TRBV7-8	TRBD1	TRBJ1-3	CASSLDRGLNTIYF
TRBV7-9	.	TRBJ2-2	CASAWTPNGELFF
TRBV11-3	.	TRBJ1-1	CASSLDLRSEAFF
TRBV29-1	.	TRBJ2-7	CSVTSQAPYEQYF
TRBV27	.	TRBJ2-7	CASSLSQEQGSPAYEQYF
TRBV10-2	TRBD1	TRBJ1-5	CASSDSSIRTGNQPQHF
TRBV29-1	TRBD2	TRBJ2-7	CSVEGLAGVREQYF
TRBV27	TRBD2	TRBJ2-1	CASSPTSRPMGAFF
TRBV11-2	TRBD2	TRBJ2-7	CASSPGLVGWNEQYF
TRBV29-1	.	TRBJ2-3	CSVEDGGTSTDTQYF
TRBV7-2	TRBD2	TRBJ2-7	CASSLASVTSGSSYEQYF
TRBV7-9	.	TRBJ1-4	CASSKRQAPGEKLFF
TRBV10-3	TRBD1	TRBJ1-2	CAISEGQGVANYGYTF
TRBV19	.	TRBJ1-4	CASSMDGPPNEKLFF
TRBV7-8	TRBD1	TRBJ1-2	CASSLGFDRGSGYTF
TRBV28	.	TRBJ1-2	CASRTPRQVRNGYTF
TRBV7-2	TRBD2	TRBJ2-3	CASSSRLAGEADTQYF
TRBV18	.	TRBJ2-3	CASSPLSGLPSTDTQYF
TRBV7-8	.	TRBJ2-3	CASSLVALSTDTQYF
TRBV2	TRBD2	TRBJ2-7	CASRVGLGQDYEQYF
TRBV2	.	TRBJ1-2	CASSDLKPAF
TRBV11-3	TRBD2	TRBJ2-3	CASSPRTSGAVTDTQYF
TRBV15	.	TRBJ2-7	CATSREPRAYEQYF
TRBV15	.	TRBJ2-2	CATSRVITANTGELFF
TRBV5-4	.	TRBJ2-2	CASSQAEKNTGELFF
TRBV19	.	TRBJ2-1	CASSIGRGDADEQFF
TRBV7-2	.	TRBJ1-2	CASTLDRGVGYGYTF
TRBV6-5	TRBD2	TRBJ2-3	CASRTSGSLGDTQYF
TRBV28	TRBD1	TRBJ2-7	CASSLGDRVVEQYF
TRBV6-5	.	TRBJ2-7	CASSSGTPSEQYF
TRBV19	.	TRBJ2-3	CASSSWTPHITDTQYF
TRBV4-2	TRBD2	TRBJ2-7	CASSQEAWLAGAYEQYF
TRBV6-4	.	TRBJ2-7	CASSVADSYEQYF
TRBV30	TRBD1	TRBJ1-5	CAWSPGTGNQPQHF
TRBV11-2	.	TRBJ2-1	CASSHDLNNEQFF
TRBV27	.	TRBJ2-7	CASSGIYKEQYF
TRBV5-1	.	TRBJ1-2	CASSLAGANYGYTF
TRBV7-9	TRBD1	TRBJ2-1	CASSLPGQGVNEQFF
TRBV7-3	.	TRBJ1-1	CASSLDGGALTEAFF
TRBV7-9	.	TRBJ2-7	CASSRDSSSYEQYF
TRBV5-4	TRBD2	TRBJ2-2	CASRTGGGRNTGELFF
TRBV7-2	TRBD2	TRBJ2-1	CASSFEPGGDNEQFF
TRBV29-1	.	TRBJ2-7	CSALGDLEQYF
TRBV23-1	.	TRBJ2-7	CASSQSRVNYEQYF